The text below deals with one TCR beta chain. Its matching antigen is unknown. The ends were cut back, 8 bases at V and 0 bases at J, with 13 bases in the middle. The CDR3 extends over 14 amino acids. The germline V gene has CDR1 MGHDK and CDR2 SYGVNS. TCR beta CDR3 regions were amplified from RNA transcripts. The first round was an RT-PCR with HTBI primers, and the second round was a multiplex PCR. MiXCR, applied by TCRdb to the multiplex PCR reads, yields one record per CDR3 protein. The sample lists around 1,200,000 distinct CDR3 sequences, approximately 35% occurring once. This record comes from a study of Graves' ophthalmopathy and Graves' hyperthyroidism. Broader study findings: Researchers report that a 13-signature model separated ophthalmopathy from stable hyperthyroidism, posting around 86% sensitivity and about 78% specificity.

Specimen: peripheral blood or thyroid tissue (not recorded which). V is TRBV25-1 and J is TRBJ1-2, with D uncertain. This clonotype originated in an adult man with Graves' hyperthyroidism. CDR3 protein: CASGTLTTNYGYTF. DNA for the CDR3: TGTGCCAGCGGTACTCTAACGACTAACTATGGCTACACCTTC.